This entry concerns a single T cell receptor (beta chain). As yet, its antigen is unknown. This entry is derived from a study of OX40 agonist ivuxolimab in advanced cancers. Study-level information: One hepatocellular carcinoma and two cutaneous melanoma patients partially responded.

Repertoires were generated with immunoSEQ multiplex PCR, while TCRdb's copy carries only in-frame clones and drops some. The sample lists more than 45,000 clones, around 90% occurring once. V dropped 6 bases and J dropped 0 bases, with 9 bases sitting between them. The CDR3 loop spans 13 amino acids. Germline CDR1 MNHNS, CDR2 SASEGT. Overall study findings and caveats: On average, CD8+ T cells had more expanded clones than CD4+. Some patients who did not respond also had low normalized T-cell clonal expansion.

V and J are TRBV6-1 and TRBJ2-7; D perhaps matches TRBD1 (6 bases). The receptor was isolated from an adult with an advanced solid tumor such as melanoma, head and neck, liver or kidney cancer. The sample was CD4+ or CD8+ T cells sorted from blood, taken in a trial of the OX40 agonist ivuxolimab. The CDR3 reads CASSHRDSYEQYF. The CDR3 bases are TGTGCCAGCAGCCACAGGGACTCCTACGAGCAGTACTTC.